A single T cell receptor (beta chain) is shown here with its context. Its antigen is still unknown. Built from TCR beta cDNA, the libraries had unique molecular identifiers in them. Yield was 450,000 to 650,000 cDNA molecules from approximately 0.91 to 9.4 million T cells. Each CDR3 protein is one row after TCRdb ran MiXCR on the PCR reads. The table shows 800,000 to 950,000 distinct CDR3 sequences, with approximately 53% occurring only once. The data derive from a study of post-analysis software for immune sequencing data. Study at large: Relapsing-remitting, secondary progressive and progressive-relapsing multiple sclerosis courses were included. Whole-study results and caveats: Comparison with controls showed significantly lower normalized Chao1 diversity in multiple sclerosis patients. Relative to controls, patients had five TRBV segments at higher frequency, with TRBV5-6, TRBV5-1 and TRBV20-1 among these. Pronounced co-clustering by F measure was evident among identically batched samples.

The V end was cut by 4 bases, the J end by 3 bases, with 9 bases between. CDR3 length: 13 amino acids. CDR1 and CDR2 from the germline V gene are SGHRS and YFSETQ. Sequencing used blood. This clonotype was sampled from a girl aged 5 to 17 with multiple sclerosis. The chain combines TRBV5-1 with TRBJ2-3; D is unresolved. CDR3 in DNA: TGCGCCAGCAGCACCTTGGGGACAGATACGCAGTATTTT. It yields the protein CASSTLGTDTQYF.